Given below is one TCR beta chain in context. The antigen is not known. Data came from immunoSEQ multiplex PCR; TCRdb stores just in-frame clones and leaves some out. In the table there are around 63,000 clones, approximately 71% of which are singletons. Peptide-pool stimulation followed by sequencing identified expanded antigen-specific CD4+ clonotypes in the ViraFEST assay. An approximately ten-day culture period preceded the isolation of CD4+ T cells. Prior SARS-CoV-2 infection was absent in the vaccine recipients, as shown by negative nucleocapsid antibodies. The CDR3 is made up of 13 amino acids. Trimming took 1 base from V and 2 from J, leaving 4 bases between them. The V gene's germline CDR1 is SNHLY and CDR2 FYNNEI. These data belong to a study of vaccination effects on CD4 cells after COVID-19. Study-level points and caveats: Clones from infection and from vaccination both contracted markedly late after vaccination.

The chain joins TRBV2 to TRBJ2-3; no definite D call. This clonotype was sampled from a human donor who received a COVID-19 vaccine. The sample here was CD4+ T cells from PBMCs cultured with HCoV-OC43 spike peptides, taken before COVID-19 vaccination. Subset noted: HCoV-OC43 spike overlapping peptide pool stimulation. CDR3 sequence (DNA): TGTGCCAGCAGTGAAGTCACCACAGATACGCAGTATTTT. Translated: CASSEVTTDTQYF.